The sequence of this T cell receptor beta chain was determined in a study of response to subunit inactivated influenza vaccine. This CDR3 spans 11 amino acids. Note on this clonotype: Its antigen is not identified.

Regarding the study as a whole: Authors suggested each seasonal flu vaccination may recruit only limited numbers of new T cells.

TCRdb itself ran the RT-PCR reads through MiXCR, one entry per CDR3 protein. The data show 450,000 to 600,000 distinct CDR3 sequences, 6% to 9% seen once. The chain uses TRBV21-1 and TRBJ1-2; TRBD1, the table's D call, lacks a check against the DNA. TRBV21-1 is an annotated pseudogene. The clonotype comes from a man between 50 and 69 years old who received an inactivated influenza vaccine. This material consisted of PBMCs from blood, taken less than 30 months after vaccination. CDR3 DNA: TGTGCCAGCGGGGAATCGGACAGTATCTTTTTC. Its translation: CASGESDSIFF.